Below, 17 T cell receptor beta chains from the same sample are listed, as sequenced in a study of glioma-infiltrating T cells after dendritic cell vaccination. The method was immunoSEQ multiplex PCR; TCRdb's version includes in-frame clones alone and lacks a portion of them. The repertoire holds some 70,000 clones, with under 90% as singletons. Sequencing was performed on blood, taken before dendritic cell vaccination. The receptors come from a human donor with glioblastoma.

The chain employs TRBV29-1 and TRBJ2-3; perhaps TRBD1 as D (6 bases). The CDR3 is 13 residues long. Germline CDR1 SQVTM, CDR2 ANQGSEA. Trimming removed 7 bases at V and 2 bases at J, with 13 bases between. The DNA of the CDR3 is TGCAGCGCCCGGACAGAGAACACAGATACGCAGTATTTT. It specifies CSARTENTDTQYF.

J is TRBJ1-1 and V is TRBV7-6; weak D call: TRBD1 (5 bases). V lost 5 bases and J lost 3, with 10 bases in between. Germline V lookup: CDR1 SGHVS, CDR2 FNYEAQ. This CDR3 region has 13 residues. The CDR3 DNA is TGTGCCAGCAGCACAGGACGGGACACTGAAGCTTTCTTT. It is translated as CASSTGRDTEAFF.

This clone was detected only a few times. V and J are TRBV14 and TRBJ2-1; TRBD2 might be the D (6 bases). V lost 3 bases, J lost 14 bases, and 17 bases lay in between. The germline V gene has CDR1 SGHDN and CDR2 FVKESK. The CDR3 sequence is 13 residues long. The CDR3 loop reads CASSHHRGIREFF. DNA for the CDR3: TGTGCCAGCAGCCATCACCGGGGGATCCGCGAGTTCTTC.

V usage is TRBV15 and J usage is TRBJ1-4; TRBD1 might be the D (5 bases). Trimming took off 1 base at V and 6 bases at J, with 9 bases between the two ends. Germline V gives CDR1 LNHNV, CDR2 YYDKDF (reference sequence). The CDR3 covers 14 residues. CDR3 nucleotide sequence: TGTGCCACCAGCAGAGGGGGCGCGGATGAAAAACTGTTTTTT. Protein sequence: CATSRGGADEKLFF.

There are a few counts of this clone. The V and J genes are TRBV29-1 and TRBJ1-2; D remains unclear. The CDR3 extends over 10 amino acids. Germline CDR1 SQVTM, CDR2 ANQGSEA. V was cut by 3 bases and J by 10 bases, with 9 bases left in between. The CDR3 protein is CSVDPGDYTF. The CDR3 DNA reads TGCAGCGTTGACCCCGGGGACTACACCTTC.

The rearrangement links TRBV6-6 to TRBJ2-1; D might be TRBD1 (6 bases). Germline V gene sequence: CDR1 MNHNY, CDR2 SVGAGI (reference sequence). The V and J ends lost 1 base and 5 bases respectively, with 9 bases between them. The CDR3 is 14 residues long. The CDR3 reads CASSYWDTNNEQFF. The CDR3 DNA is TGTGCCAGCAGTTACTGGGACACCAACAATGAGCAGTTCTTC.

The V and J genes are TRBV27 and TRBJ1-5; a possible D gene is TRBD1 (5 bases). Germline V lookup: CDR1 MNHEY, CDR2 SMNVEV (reference sequence). The CDR3 sequence is 16 residues long. V dropped 4 bases and J dropped 0 bases, with 13 bases sitting between them. Here the CDR3 reads CASSSGGVDSNQPQHF. The CDR3 DNA reads TGTGCCAGCAGTTCCGGGGGGGTCGATAGCAATCAGCCCCAGCATTTT.

The chain uses TRBV4-3 and TRBJ1-1; 8 nucleotides agree with TRBD1. The CDR3 has 15 amino acids. J lost 2 bases, V lost 0 bases, and 2 bases had no gene match. Germline values: CDR1 LGHNA, CDR2 YSLEER. CDR3 nucleotides: TGCGCCAGCAGCCAAGATGGGACAGGAAACACTGAAGCTTTCTTT. Translated: CASSQDGTGNTEAFF.

The chain uses TRBV6-5 and TRBJ2-5; possible D gene TRBD2, 5 bases. The J call may be incorrect, as the DNA end agrees better with TRBJ2-7. This CDR3 has 14 residues. Germline CDR1 is MNHEY and CDR2 is SVGAGI. CDR3 bases: TGTGCCAGCAGAGACGGCGGGCCGCCCTACGAGCAGTACTTC. Translation: CASRDGGPPYEQYF.

This clone has a handful of counts. The chain couples TRBV19 to TRBJ2-1; the D gene is possibly TRBD1 (6 bases). The CDR3 loop spans 12 amino acids. The V gene lost 6 bases and the J gene lost 8 bases, with 11 bases spanning the gap. CDR1 LNHDA and CDR2 SQIVND come from the germline V gene (reference sequence). CDR3: CASSSRGDEQFF. CDR3 bases: TGTGCCAGTAGCAGCAGGGGCGATGAGCAGTTCTTC. The full variable domain, completed using reference TRBV19 and TRBJ2-1, is DGGITQSPKYLFRKEGQNVTLSCEQNLNHDAMYWYRQDPGQGLRLIYYSQIVNDFQKGDIAEGYSVSREKKESFPLTVTSAQKNPTAFYLCASSSRGDEQFFGPGTRLTVL.

The CDR3 coding sequence is TGCGCCAGCAGCCAAGATTCCGGGATAGCGGGGGATTATTACAATGAGCAGTTCTTC. Translation gives CASSQDSGIAGDYYNEQFF. V usage is TRBV4-3 and J usage is TRBJ2-1; 9 bases map to TRBD2. The germline CDR1 and CDR2 sequences are LGHNA and YSLEER. V gave up 0 bases and J gave up 4 bases; unmatched junction bases: 13. The CDR3 has 19 residues.

CDR3 nucleotides: TGTGCCAGCAGCTTCAATAGGGACAGGGCCAACTATGGCTACACCTTC. Encoded protein: CASSFNRDRANYGYTF. The chain recombines TRBV7-9 with TRBJ1-2, with TRBD1 matching over 9 bases. This CDR3 region has 16 residues. Germline CDR1 and CDR2: SEHNR and FQNEAQ (reference sequence). The junction had 7 bases not matched to a gene; V was cut back by 3 bases and J by 2 bases.

With respect to this clone: A read error may produce the germline difference seen at one junction end. V and J are TRBV27 and TRBJ1-2; 8 nucleotides align to TRBD1. The CDR3 has 14 residues. CDR1 and CDR2 from the germline V gene are MNHEY and SMNVEV (reference sequence). DNA for the CDR3: TGTGCCAGCAGACCCTCGGACAGGGACTACGGCTACACCTTC. Its translation is CASRPSDRDYGYTF.

J is TRBJ2-7 and V is TRBV6-5; D call uncertain. Per germline, CDR1 MNHEY and CDR2 SVGAGI. Trimming took off 0 bases at V and 3 bases at J, with 12 bases between the two ends. The CDR3 has 15 residues. As DNA, the CDR3 is TGTGCCAGCAGTTACTCCCCCAGTCCCCTCTACGAGCAGTACTTC. Protein product: CASSYSPSPLYEQYF.

V usage is TRBV19 and J usage is TRBJ2-1; 10 bases are a match to TRBD2. In germline, CDR1 is LNHDA, CDR2 SQIVND (reference sequence). CDR3 length equals 15 residues. V was clipped by 3 bases and J by 7 bases; unmatched bases: 6. The CDR3 DNA reads TGTGCCAGTAGTATGGGAGCGGGGGGGCTTAATGAGCAGTTCTTC. Its translation is CASSMGAGGLNEQFF.

V usage is TRBV5-1 and J usage is TRBJ2-7; 8 nucleotides match TRBD1. The CDR3 has 14 amino acids. V shed 7 bases, J shed 2 bases, and the junction held 8 bases outside the gene matches. CDR1 is SGHRS, CDR2 YFSETQ, per germline. The CDR3 spells CASRKGTGTYEQYF. The CDR3 nucleotides read TGCGCCAGCCGGAAAGGGACAGGTACCTACGAGCAGTACTTC.

The genes are TRBV25-1 and TRBJ2-3; D is possibly TRBD1 (5 bases). The germline V and J ends were trimmed by 5 bases and 0 bases, with 12 bases remaining between them. This CDR3 is built from 15 residues. The germline V gene encodes CDR1 MGHDK and CDR2 SYGVNS. The CDR3 reads CASSQLTASTDTQYF. CDR3 DNA: TGTGCCAGCAGTCAATTGACAGCAAGCACAGATACGCAGTATTTT.